This note documents a single TCR beta chain sequence. Its antigen is still unknown. Germline CDR1 reads SGHTS; CDR2 reads YDEGEE. This CDR3 has 14 residues. V was clipped by 0 bases and J by 4 bases, with 10 bases between them. The assay was immunoSEQ multiplex PCR, and TCRdb's table has in-frame clones only and misses some. In the table there are several thousand clones, about 80% of which are singletons. This specimen belongs to a study of immune cell composition in non-small cell lung cancer. Whole-study findings and limits: Lung squamous cell carcinoma tumours had significantly higher top 10 clone scores and productive clonality than lung adenocarcinoma.

The receptor's source is a human donor with non-small cell lung cancer. Sequencing was performed on lung tumor tissue. The chain recombines TRBV5-8 with TRBJ2-5; D perhaps matches TRBD2 (5 bases). CDR3 bases: TGTGCCAGCAGCTTGGGAAGGACTGCAGAGACCCAGTACTTC. It specifies CASSLGRTAETQYF.